Below are 30 T cell receptor beta chains sequenced from a single sample in a study of blood T cell repertoires in COVID-19. TCRdb's copy holds only in-frame clones and misses some; the assay was immunoSEQ multiplex PCR. The data contain under 100,000 clones, around 86% of them singletons. Input material: peripheral blood. Source of these receptors: a woman between 65 and 79 years old with acute or convalescent COVID-19.

The chain is built from TRBV29-1 and TRBJ2-1; D is possibly TRBD2 (6 bases). Germline loops: CDR1 SQVTM, CDR2 ANQGSEA. V was cut by 2 bases and J by 1 base, with 9 bases left in between. The CDR3 extends over 14 amino acids. CDR3 nucleotides: TGCAGCGTTGAACCAGGGACTTCCTACAATGAGCAGTTCTTC. Translation: CSVEPGTSYNEQFF.

V and J are TRBV18 and TRBJ2-7; D perhaps matches TRBD1 (6 bases). The V gene's germline CDR1 is KGHSH and CDR2 LQKENI. The CDR3 spans 13 residues. Between the trimmed V and J ends, which lost 6 bases and 2 bases, there was a span of 11 bases. The CDR3 DNA reads TGTGCCAGCTCTCTACAGGGAGCCTACGAGCAGTACGTC. Its translation is CASSLQGAYEQYV.

This rearrangement joins TRBV2 to TRBJ2-7, with a tentative D call TRBD2 (5 bases). V was clipped by 2 bases and J by 0 bases, with 11 bases between them. Germline CDR1 is SNHLY and CDR2 is FYNNEI. The CDR3 sequence is 15 residues long. The CDR3 protein is CASSETDWYSYEQYF. In DNA, the CDR3 is TGTGCCAGCAGTGAAACGGACTGGTACTCCTACGAGCAGTACTTC.

Written as DNA, the CDR3 is TGTGCCAGCAGCTTAGCGAAGACAGGGAATGAAAAACTGTTTTTT. Encoded protein: CASSLAKTGNEKLFF. The chain links TRBV11-2 to TRBJ1-4, with 7 bases lining up with TRBD1. Per germline, CDR1 SGHAT and CDR2 FQNNGV. After removal of 1 base from V and 5 bases from J, the junction contained 4 bases not matched to a gene. This CDR3 contains 15 residues.

The V gene is TRBV2, the J gene TRBJ1-6; 7 bases fit TRBD1. Unmatched junction bases numbered 8, after V lost 5 bases and J lost 7 bases. CDR1 is SNHLY and CDR2 is FYNNEI in the germline V gene. CDR3 length equals 15 residues. The CDR3, as DNA: TGTGCCAGCAGTCAACGACAGGGTCTCAATTCACCCCTCCACTTT. Its translation: CASSQRQGLNSPLHF. Supplemented by reference TRBV2 and TRBJ1-6, the full variable domain reads EPEVTQTPSHQVTQMGQEVILRCVPISNHLYFYWYRQILGQKVEFLVSFYNNEISEKSEIFDDQFSVERPDGSNFTLKIRSTKLEDSAMYFCASSQRQGLNSPLHFGNGTRLTVT.

This rearrangement joins TRBV20-1 to TRBJ2-1; 11 bases are a match to TRBD2. Germline V gene lookup returns CDR1 DFQATT and CDR2 SNEGSKA (reference sequence). V dropped 3 bases and J dropped 5; count of bases not matched to a gene: 12. There are 17 residues in the CDR3. The CDR3 reads CSASAGLAGGPNNEQFF. As DNA, the CDR3 is TGCAGTGCTAGTGCCGGGCTAGCGGGAGGCCCTAACAATGAGCAGTTCTTC.

This chain uses TRBV27 with TRBJ1-6; 7 nucleotides match TRBD1. This CDR3 is built from 14 residues. Germline CDR1 reads MNHEY; CDR2 reads SMNVEV (reference sequence). V was clipped by 5 bases and J by 6 bases; unmatched bases: 4. CDR3 sequence: CASSPGTVNSPLHF. For the CDR3, the DNA is TGTGCCAGCAGTCCCGGGACAGTTAATTCACCCCTCCACTTT.

In DNA form, the CDR3 reads TGTGCCAGCAGCTTAGCCTTCGGTGGCTACACCTTC. Translated: CASSLAFGGYTF. The chain carries TRBV7-9 and TRBJ1-2; D unresolved. Trimming took 0 bases from V and 7 from J, leaving 6 bases between them. CDR1 is SEHNR, CDR2 FQNEAQ, per germline (reference sequence). The CDR3 consists of 12 residues.

The CDR3 spells CASRTGGSPLHF. The DNA of the CDR3 is TGTGCCAGCAGGACAGGGGGGTCACCCCTCCACTTT. The chain employs TRBV27 and TRBJ1-6; 9 bases match TRBD1. The CDR3 is 12 amino acids. Germline V gene lookup returns CDR1 MNHEY and CDR2 SMNVEV (reference sequence). The junction had 1 base not matched to a gene; V was cut back by 6 bases and J by 10 bases.

The chain is built from TRBV11-3 and TRBJ2-2; 9 nucleotides agree with TRBD1. CDR3 size: 15 residues. Losses at the gene ends were 4 bases for V and 5 bases for J; bases not matched to a gene: 5. Germline CDR1 reads SGHNT; CDR2 reads YENEEA. This CDR3 is CASSSQGAGTGELFF. The DNA of the CDR3 is TGTGCCAGCAGCTCACAGGGGGCGGGGACCGGGGAGCTGTTTTTT.

The V and J genes are TRBV19 and TRBJ2-1; 9 nucleotides match TRBD1. Per the germline V gene, CDR1 is LNHDA and CDR2 is SQIVND (reference sequence). J lost 4 bases, V lost 0 bases, and 4 bases had no gene match. This CDR3 comprises 16 residues. The CDR3 coding sequence is TGTGCCAGTAGTATAGATCTTGGACAGGGGTACAATGAGCAGTTCTTC. This sequence encodes CASSIDLGQGYNEQFF.

The V gene is TRBV3-1 (or the pseudogene TRBV3-2), the J gene TRBJ2-5; the D is unclear. The CDR3 has 16 amino acids. V lost 0 bases to trimming and J lost 4 bases, with 15 bases between them. The germline CDR1 and CDR2 sequences are LGHDT and YNNKEL (reference sequence). CDR3 sequence reads: CASSQEPGFGPETQYF. CDR3 DNA: TGTGCCAGCAGCCAAGAACCGGGTTTCGGTCCAGAGACCCAGTACTTC.

The V and J genes are TRBV5-4 and TRBJ1-6; 8 bases match TRBD1. Trimming at V came to 6 bases and at J to 6 bases, leaving 5 bases not matched to a gene. This CDR3 spans 14 amino acids. Looked up from germline, CDR1 is SGHNT and CDR2 is YYREEE (reference sequence). The CDR3, as DNA: TGTGCCAGCACCAAGACAGGGGTTAATTCACCCCTCCACTTT. It translates to CASTKTGVNSPLHF.

This rearrangement joins TRBV5-6 to TRBJ2-2; tentatively, D is TRBD2 (5 bases). In germline, CDR1 is SGHDT, CDR2 YYEEEE. The CDR3 length is 14 residues. V was shortened by 4 bases and J by 3 bases, with 10 bases between the two germline ends. CDR3 in amino acids: CASSRGPYTGELFF. CDR3 DNA: TGTGCCAGCAGCCGCGGGCCATACACCGGGGAGCTGTTTTTT.

The chain carries TRBV6-5 and TRBJ1-3; 11 positions agree with TRBD1. The CDR3 is 12 amino acids. The germline CDR1 and CDR2 sequences are MNHEY and SVGAGI. The V segment lost 10 bases and the J segment 7 bases; nucleotides outside the gene matches: 3. CDR3 residues: CATGDRGNTIYF. DNA of the CDR3: TGTGCCACCGGGGACAGGGGGAACACCATATATTTT.

This clone was observed once. This chain uses TRBV27 with TRBJ2-1; 7 nucleotides match TRBD2. The germline gives CDR1 MNHEY, CDR2 SMNVEV (reference sequence). V shed 0 bases, J shed 5 bases, and the junction held 10 bases outside the gene matches. This CDR3 is 17 amino acids long. The CDR3 loop is CASSLSPWLAEDNEQFF. CDR3 DNA: TGTGCCAGCAGTTTATCTCCCTGGCTAGCGGAGGACAATGAGCAGTTCTTC.

The chain carries TRBV18 and TRBJ2-6; 11 bases match TRBD1. The junction had 2 bases not matched to a gene; V was cut back by 1 base and J by 0 bases. This CDR3 has 18 residues. Germline V gene sequence: CDR1 KGHSH, CDR2 LQKENI. Written as DNA, the CDR3 is TGTGCCAGCTCACCACTGGGGACAGGGGGCTCTGGGGCCAACGTCCTGACTTTC. It encodes CASSPLGTGGSGANVLTF.

V gene TRBV5-1 combines with J gene TRBJ1-1, with TRBD1 as a possible D gene (5 bases). The V end was cut by 8 bases, the J end by 3 bases, with 23 bases between. The CDR3 loop spans 16 amino acids. Germline V CDR1 and CDR2: SGHRS, YFSETQ. CDR3 sequence: CASVPTGGYGYTEAFF. The CDR3 coding sequence is TGCGCCAGTGTCCCCACGGGGGGGTACGGGTACACTGAAGCTTTCTTT.

This rearrangement joins TRBV9 to TRBJ2-3; 9 bases map to TRBD2. Germline CDR1 is SGDLS and CDR2 is YYNGEE. V shed 3 bases and J 4 bases; nucleotides not matched to a gene: 3. This CDR3 has 14 amino acids. CDR3 DNA: TGTGCCAGCAGCGCTAGCGGGGTCCCAGATACGCAGTATTTT. Encoded protein: CASSASGVPDTQYF.

The chain recombines TRBV19 with TRBJ1-5; D is uncertain. The CDR3 has 15 amino acids. The germline gives CDR1 LNHDA, CDR2 SQIVND (reference sequence). Trimming stripped 7 bases from V and 0 bases from J, with 13 bases between. CDR3 DNA sequence: TGTGCCAGTATTGTGGCAGCGGGTAGCAATCAGCCCCAGCATTTT. Amino acids: CASIVAAGSNQPQHF.

This clone was counted a few times. The chain joins TRBV2 to TRBJ1-4, with D maybe TRBD1 (5 bases). Germline CDR1 reads SNHLY; CDR2 reads FYNNEI. Deletions cut 7 bases from V and 10 bases from J, with 16 bases between. The CDR3 covers 13 residues. The CDR3, as DNA: TGTGCCAGCAATCTGCAGGGCTATGGAAAACTGTTTTTT. The encoded protein is CASNLQGYGKLFF.

A single count supports this clone. The chain employs TRBV19 and TRBJ2-5, with 9 bases that match TRBD1. Per germline, CDR1 LNHDA and CDR2 SQIVND (reference sequence). CDR3 length: 13 residues. Losses at the gene ends were 6 bases for V and 4 bases for J; bases not matched to a gene: 3. The CDR3: CASRDRGTETQYF. The CDR3 region has the DNA TGTGCCAGTAGGGACAGGGGAACAGAGACCCAGTACTTC.

The V call is TRBV2, the J call TRBJ2-4, with TRBD2 as a possible D gene (6 bases). The CDR3 is 15 residues long. The germline gives CDR1 SNHLY, CDR2 FYNNEI. The germline V and J ends were trimmed by 4 bases and 0 bases, with 10 bases remaining between them. CDR3 residues: CASSGRGLAKNIQYF. As DNA, the CDR3 is TGTGCCAGCAGTGGCCGGGGACTAGCCAAAAACATTCAGTACTTC.

This clone occurred once. The chain combines TRBV24-1 with TRBJ2-2, with 8 bases lining up with TRBD1. The CDR3 sequence is 16 residues long. Losses at the gene ends were 4 bases for V and 5 bases for J; bases not matched to a gene: 8. Germline V CDR1 and CDR2: KGHDR, SFDVKD. CDR3 protein: CATSEGQGAITGELFF. The CDR3 bases are TGTGCCACCAGTGAGGGGCAGGGGGCGATAACCGGGGAGCTGTTTTTT.

This chain links TRBV27 with TRBJ1-1, with 7 bases lining up with TRBD1. Germline CDR1 reads MNHEY; CDR2 reads SMNVEV (reference sequence). The V gene end was trimmed by 5 bases and the J gene end by 1 base; junction bases not matched to a gene: 7. The CDR3 runs to 15 residues. The CDR3 DNA follows: TGTGCCAGCAGTAAACTCGGGACAGCGAACACTGAAGCTTTCTTT. This encodes CASSKLGTANTEAFF.

The J gene is TRBJ1-2, the V gene TRBV9; 8 bases align to TRBD1. Germline V gene data show CDR1 as SGDLS and CDR2 as YYNGEE. The CDR3 runs to 15 residues. V gave up 4 bases and J gave up 4 bases; unmatched junction bases: 9. The CDR3 loop reads CASSTRTGSSYGYTF. DNA of the CDR3: TGTGCCAGCAGCACCCGGACAGGGTCTAGCTATGGCTACACCTTC.

This clone was seen only once. The J gene is TRBJ2-3, the V gene TRBV6-5; D gene unclear. In germline, CDR1 is MNHEY, CDR2 SVGAGI. The CDR3 consists of 13 residues. The ends were cut back, 2 bases at V and 7 bases at J, with 10 bases in the middle. CDR3 protein: CASSYGPPNTQYF. The CDR3 DNA reads as TGTGCCAGCAGTTACGGGCCTCCCAATACGCAGTATTTT.

V and J are TRBV5-4 and TRBJ2-3, with a tentative D call TRBD1 (5 bases). Trimming shortened V by 0 bases and J by 4 bases, and 12 bases separated the two germline ends. The CDR3 totals 15 residues. Per the germline V gene, CDR1 is SGHNT and CDR2 is YYREEE (reference sequence). This chain's CDR3 is CASSLGTSRSDTQYF. CDR3 in DNA: TGTGCCAGCAGCTTGGGGACATCCCGATCAGATACGCAGTATTTT.

V is TRBV6-5 and J is TRBJ2-5; TRBD1 matches at 7 bases. This CDR3 has 14 residues. V shed 6 bases and J 0 bases; nucleotides not matched to a gene: 4. Germline-derived CDR1 and CDR2 are MNHEY and SVGAGI. The CDR3 nucleotides are TGTGCCAGCAGCCAGGGACAGAACCAAGAGACCCAGTACTTC. This sequence encodes CASSQGQNQETQYF.

The V call is TRBV29-1, the J call TRBJ2-7, with 9 nucleotides matching TRBD1. CDR3 length equals 13 residues. Germline V gives CDR1 SQVTM, CDR2 ANQGSEA. The ends lost 3 bases at V and 5 bases at J; junction bases unmatched: 5. The CDR3 bases are TGCAGCGTTGACACGGACAGGGGAAACGAGCAGTACTTC. It specifies CSVDTDRGNEQYF.